The 5 T cell receptor beta chains given below trace back to one sample, sequenced in a study of OX40 agonist ivuxolimab in advanced cancers. The method behind the library was the immunoSEQ multiplex PCR assay. TCRdb limited this immuneACCESS table to in-frame rearrangements with V and J called. A share of clones is missing; checked studies link under half to unresolved V genes, and the rest is unexplained. In this sample the table shows fewer than 65,000 clones, 94% of which occur a single time. In total, the top ten clones hold roughly 19% of the sample. The sequencing here drew on CD4+ or CD8+ T cells sorted from blood, taken in a trial of the OX40 agonist ivuxolimab. These receptors came from an adult with an advanced solid tumor such as melanoma, head and neck, liver or kidney cancer.

The chain combines TRBV5-8 with TRBJ2-7, with D possibly TRBD1 on 6 matching bases. The CDR3 runs 13 residues. The germline V gene encodes CDR1 SGHTS and CDR2 YDEGEE. The V and J ends lost 2 bases and 2 bases respectively, with 8 bases between them. The CDR3 sequence: CASSFAGAYEQYF. In DNA, the CDR3 is TGTGCCAGCAGCTTCGCAGGGGCCTACGAGCAGTACTTC.

J is TRBJ2-7 and V is TRBV6-1, with D possibly matching TRBD2 (5 bases). Trimming left V 1 base short and J 4 bases short, with 14 bases between. The CDR3 is 15 residues long. Germline V CDR1 and CDR2: MNHNS, SASEGT. Written as DNA, the CDR3 is TGTGCCAGCAGTGAAGAAGAGGGTTGGGGTTACGAGCAGTACTTC. Its protein is CASSEEEGWGYEQYF.

The chain recombines TRBV29-1 with TRBJ1-1; possible D gene TRBD1, 5 bases. Germline CDR1 and CDR2: SQVTM and ANQGSEA. The CDR3 is 14 residues long. The V gene lost 5 bases and the J gene lost 0 bases, with 13 bases spanning the gap. The CDR3, as DNA: TGCAGCGTTTTAGGGGATAACTTGAACACTGAAGCTTTCTTT. Its protein product is CSVLGDNLNTEAFF.

The CDR3: CASGLVQTARTDGYTF. CDR3 DNA: TGTGCTAGTGGTTTGGTACAGACGGCCAGAACAGATGGCTACACCTTC. The chain employs TRBV12-5 and TRBJ1-2; D is undetermined. V lost 0 bases and J lost 6, with 17 bases in between. CDR3 size: 16 residues. Germline assignment: CDR1 LGHNT and CDR2 FRNRAP.

The chain employs TRBV5-4 and TRBJ2-2; 7 bases map to TRBD2. The trim removed 2 bases at V and 1 base at J, leaving 8 bases unmatched. Germline V gives CDR1 SGHNT, CDR2 YYREEE (reference sequence). The CDR3 is 17 amino acids. CDR3 coding DNA: TGTGCCAGCAGCTTTCAGGGACTATCAAAGAACACCGGGGAGCTGTTTTTT. It translates to CASSFQGLSKNTGELFF.